Below are 13 T cell receptor beta chains sequenced from a single sample in a study of graft-versus-host responses after intestinal transplantation. Here immunoSEQ multiplex PCR was the method, and the copy in TCRdb shows in-frame clones only, minus some. Of 85,000 to 110,000 clones listed, 90% to 95% are singletons. These receptors' targets are unknown. This material consisted of unstimulated CD8+ T cells sorted from spleen or lymph node cells, taken before intestinal transplant. The receptors originated from a human donor who received an intestinal transplant.

The chain links TRBV30 to TRBJ2-2; D gene uncertain. The CDR3 is made up of 13 amino acids. Trimming took 5 bases from V and 1 from J, leaving 8 bases between them. Per germline, CDR1 GTSNPN and CDR2 SVGIG (reference sequence). CDR3 in amino acids: CAWDSGNTGELFF. CDR3 in DNA: TGTGCCTGGGATTCAGGGAACACCGGGGAGCTGTTTTTT.

The chain links TRBV27 to TRBJ1-1; TRBD1 might be the D (5 bases). The CDR3 length is 12 residues. The ends were cut back, 7 bases at V and 6 bases at J, with 12 bases in the middle. The V gene's germline CDR1 is MNHEY and CDR2 SMNVEV (reference sequence). The CDR3 bases are TGTGCCAGCAATGGGGAGGGGCCTGAAGCTTTCTTT. Translation: CASNGEGPEAFF.

The V and J genes are TRBV7-8 and TRBJ2-2; D gene uncertain. The V gene's germline CDR1 is SGHVS and CDR2 FQNEAQ. The V and J ends lost 5 bases and 5 bases respectively, with 12 bases between them. CDR3 length: 14 residues. The CDR3 DNA follows: TGTGCCAGCAGCCCAGACCTGGCTACCGGGGAGCTGTTTTTT. As protein: CASSPDLATGELFF.

This clone showed up just once. The J gene is TRBJ2-7, the V gene TRBV7-8; D is possibly TRBD2 (5 bases). The CDR3 extends over 12 amino acids. Germline CDR1 and CDR2: SGHVS and FQNEAQ. V lost 1 base and J lost 7, with 8 bases in between. DNA of the CDR3: TGTGCCAGCAGCTTAGTTTCGGGGGAGCAGTACTTC. This encodes CASSLVSGEQYF. The entire variable domain, with the rest obtained from reference TRBV7-8 and TRBJ2-7, is as follows: GAGVSQSPRYKVAKRGQDVALRCDPISGHVSLFWYQQALGQGPEFLTYFQNEAQLDKSGLPSDRFFAERPEGSVSTLKIQRTQQEDSAVYLCASSLVSGEQYFGPGTRLTVT.

V gene TRBV10-2 combines with J gene TRBJ2-1; maybe TRBD2 (6 bases). V dropped 2 bases and J dropped 12 bases, with 20 bases sitting between them. Germline V gene data show CDR1 as WSHSY and CDR2 as SAAADI. The CDR3 sequence is 15 residues long. CDR3 bases: TGCGCCAGCAGTGAGCGGGGGTACCGGCGAACTGGGCAGTTCTTC. The encoded protein is CASSERGYRRTGQFF.

This rearrangement joins TRBV7-9 to TRBJ2-7; D gene ambiguous. The CDR3 extends over 13 amino acids. Germline loops: CDR1 SEHNR, CDR2 FQNEAQ (reference sequence). Trimming removed 1 base from V and 7 bases from J, with 11 bases in between. The CDR3 loop is CASSLGRSDEQYF. CDR3 nucleotides: TGTGCCAGCAGCTTAGGTCGGTCGGATGAGCAGTACTTC.

The chain recombines TRBV7-9 with TRBJ2-5; TRBD1 or TRBD2 may be the D gene (6 bases each). Germline V gene sequence: CDR1 SEHNR, CDR2 FQNEAQ (reference sequence). V lost 5 bases and J 1 base, leaving 11 bases between the germline ends. The CDR3 has 14 residues. The CDR3 sequence is CASSLSGAQETQYF. The CDR3 DNA reads TGTGCCAGCAGCCTCTCGGGGGCCCAAGAGACCCAGTACTTC.

V and J are TRBV7-3 and TRBJ2-1, with D possibly called TRBD1 or TRBD2 (5 bases each). The CDR3 sequence is 15 residues long. V lost 5 bases, J lost 7 bases, and 18 bases lay in between. Per the germline V gene, CDR1 is SGHTA and CDR2 is FQGTGA. CDR3 sequence reads: CASSAQPGPRNEQFF. DNA for the CDR3: TGTGCCAGCAGCGCACAGCCGGGACCTAGGAATGAGCAGTTCTTC.

The J gene is TRBJ2-7, the V gene TRBV19; 7 bases line up with TRBD1. V lost 5 bases and J lost 2; bases outside the gene matches: 12. Germline CDR1 LNHDA, CDR2 SQIVND (reference sequence). CDR3 length: 16 residues. The CDR3 sequence: CASSVSGGSPAYEQYF. DNA of the CDR3: TGTGCCAGTAGTGTTTCAGGGGGAAGTCCGGCCTACGAGCAGTACTTC.

The count of this clone is one. V gene TRBV2 combines with J gene TRBJ1-1, with D possibly matching TRBD1 (6 bases). The V gene's germline CDR1 is SNHLY and CDR2 FYNNEI. The germline V and J ends were trimmed by 1 base and 0 bases, with 6 bases remaining between them. This CDR3 has 14 residues. This CDR3 reads CASSEGDMNTEAFF. CDR3 sequence (DNA): TGTGCCAGCAGTGAAGGGGACATGAACACTGAAGCTTTCTTT.

This chain links TRBV5-1 with TRBJ1-4; TRBD1 is a possible D gene (5 bases). Trimming cost V 4 bases and J 5 bases, with 18 bases left between them. Germline CDR1 is SGHRS and CDR2 is YFSETQ. The CDR3 loop spans 16 amino acids. In DNA form, the CDR3 reads TGCGCCAGCAGCCCTCAGCCGGGACTGGAGAATGAAAAACTGTTTTTT. Its translation: CASSPQPGLENEKLFF.

The V and J genes are TRBV6-5 and TRBJ1-1, with D unclear. In germline, CDR1 is MNHEY, CDR2 SVGAGI. This CDR3 contains 13 residues. V was cut by 7 bases and J by 0 bases, with 9 bases left in between. CDR3 in DNA: TGTGCCAGCAAACCCACAGTGAACACTGAAGCTTTCTTT. Protein product: CASKPTVNTEAFF.

The table lists this clone with a count of one. The chain employs TRBV7-9 and TRBJ1-4; D unclear. V lost 8 bases, J lost 0 bases, and 1 base lay in between. The CDR3 consists of 11 residues. The germline CDR1 and CDR2 sequences are SEHNR and FQNEAQ (reference sequence). The chain's CDR3 is CASSTNEKLFF. DNA of the CDR3: TGTGCCAGCTCAACTAATGAAAAACTGTTTTTT.